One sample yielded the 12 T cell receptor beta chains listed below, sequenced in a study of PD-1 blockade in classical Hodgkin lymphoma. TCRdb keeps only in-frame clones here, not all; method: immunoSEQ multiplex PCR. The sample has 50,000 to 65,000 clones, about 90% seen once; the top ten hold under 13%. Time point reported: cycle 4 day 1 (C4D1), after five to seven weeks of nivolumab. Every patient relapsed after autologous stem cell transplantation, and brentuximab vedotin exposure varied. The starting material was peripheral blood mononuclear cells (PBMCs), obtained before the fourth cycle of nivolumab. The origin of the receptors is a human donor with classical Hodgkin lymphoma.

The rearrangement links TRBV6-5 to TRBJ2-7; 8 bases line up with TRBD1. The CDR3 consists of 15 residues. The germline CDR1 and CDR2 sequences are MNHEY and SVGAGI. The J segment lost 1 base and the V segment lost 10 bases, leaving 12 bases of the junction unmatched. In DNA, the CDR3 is TGTGCCACCCTAGGGACAGGTACCCTATCCTACGAGCAGTACTTC. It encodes CATLGTGTLSYEQYF.

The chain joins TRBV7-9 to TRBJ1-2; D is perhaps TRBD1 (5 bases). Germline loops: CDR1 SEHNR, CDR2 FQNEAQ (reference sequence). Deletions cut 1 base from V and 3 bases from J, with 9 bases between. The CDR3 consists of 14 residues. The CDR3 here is CASSLVGHYYGYTF. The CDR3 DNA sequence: TGTGCCAGCAGCTTAGTAGGACATTACTATGGCTACACCTTC.

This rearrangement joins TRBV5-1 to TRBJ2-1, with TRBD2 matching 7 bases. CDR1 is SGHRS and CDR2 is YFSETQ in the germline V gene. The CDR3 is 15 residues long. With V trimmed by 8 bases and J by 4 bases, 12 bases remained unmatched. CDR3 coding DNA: TGCGCCAGTGGGGATGTAGCGGGTCCTTACAATGAGCAGTTCTTC. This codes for CASGDVAGPYNEQFF.

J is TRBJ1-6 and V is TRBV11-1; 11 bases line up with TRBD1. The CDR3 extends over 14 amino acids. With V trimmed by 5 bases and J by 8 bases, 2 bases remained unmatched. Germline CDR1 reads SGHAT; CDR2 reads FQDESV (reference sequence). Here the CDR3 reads CASSGQGADSPLHF. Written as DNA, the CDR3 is TGTGCCAGCAGCGGACAGGGGGCCGATTCACCCCTCCACTTT.

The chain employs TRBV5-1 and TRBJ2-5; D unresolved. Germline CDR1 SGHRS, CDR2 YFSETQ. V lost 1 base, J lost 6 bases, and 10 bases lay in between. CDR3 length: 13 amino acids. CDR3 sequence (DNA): TGCGCCAGCAGCTTGTTGGCAGAGCAGACCCAGTACTTC. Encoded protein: CASSLLAEQTQYF.

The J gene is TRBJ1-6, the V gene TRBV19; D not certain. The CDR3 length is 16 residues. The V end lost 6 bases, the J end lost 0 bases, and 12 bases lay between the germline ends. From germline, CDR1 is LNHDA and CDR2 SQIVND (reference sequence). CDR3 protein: CASRDGPSSYNSPLHF. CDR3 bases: TGTGCCAGTAGGGACGGTCCCAGCTCCTATAATTCACCCCTCCACTTT.

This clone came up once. This CDR3 is CASSLGQGDMNTEAFF. For the CDR3, the DNA is TGTGCCAGCAGCTTGGGACAGGGGGACATGAACACTGAAGCTTTCTTT. This sequence joins TRBV7-9 and TRBJ1-1, with 11 positions matching TRBD1. The germline V gene encodes CDR1 SEHNR and CDR2 FQNEAQ (reference sequence). This CDR3 contains 16 residues. V gave up 3 bases and J gave up 0 bases; unmatched junction bases: 3.

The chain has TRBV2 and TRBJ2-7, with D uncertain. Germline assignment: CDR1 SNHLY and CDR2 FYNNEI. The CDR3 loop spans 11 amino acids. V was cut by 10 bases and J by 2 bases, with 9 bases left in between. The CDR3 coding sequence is TGTGCCATCCCCGGACCCTACGAGCAGTACTTC. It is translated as CAIPGPYEQYF.

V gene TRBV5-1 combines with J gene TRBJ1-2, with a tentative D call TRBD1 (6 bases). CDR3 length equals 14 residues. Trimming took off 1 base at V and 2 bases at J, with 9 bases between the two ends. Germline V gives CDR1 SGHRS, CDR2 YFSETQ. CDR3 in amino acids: CASSLQGKNYGYTF. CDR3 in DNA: TGCGCCAGCAGCTTGCAGGGGAAAAACTATGGCTACACCTTC.

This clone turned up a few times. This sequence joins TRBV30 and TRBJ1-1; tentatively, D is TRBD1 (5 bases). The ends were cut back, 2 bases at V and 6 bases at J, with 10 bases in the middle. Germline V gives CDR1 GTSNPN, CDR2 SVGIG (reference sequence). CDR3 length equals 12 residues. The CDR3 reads CAWSRGGSEAFF. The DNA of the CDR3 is TGTGCCTGGAGTCGCGGGGGGTCTGAAGCTTTCTTT.

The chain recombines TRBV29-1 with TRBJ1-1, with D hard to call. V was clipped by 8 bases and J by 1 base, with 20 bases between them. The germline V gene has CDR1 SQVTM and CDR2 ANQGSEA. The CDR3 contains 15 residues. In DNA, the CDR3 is TGCAGCCAGTCTGGCCCGGGCGCGCCGAACACTGAAGCTTTCTTT. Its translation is CSQSGPGAPNTEAFF. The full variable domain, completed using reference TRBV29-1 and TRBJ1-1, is SAVISQKPSRDICQRGTSLTIQCQVDSQVTMMFWYRQQPGQSLTLIATANQGSEATYESGFVIDKFPISRPNLTFSTLTVSNMSPEDSSIYLCSQSGPGAPNTEAFFGQGTRLTVV.

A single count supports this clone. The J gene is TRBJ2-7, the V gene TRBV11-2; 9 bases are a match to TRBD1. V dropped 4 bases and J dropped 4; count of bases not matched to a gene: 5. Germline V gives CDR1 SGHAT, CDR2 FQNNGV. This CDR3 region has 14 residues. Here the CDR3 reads CASSWTGVIYEQYF. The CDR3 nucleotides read TGTGCCAGCAGCTGGACAGGGGTCATATACGAGCAGTACTTC.